The 4 T cell receptor beta chains reported below all come from one sample, sequenced in a study of vaccination and CD4 T cells after COVID-19. These receptors have no identified antigens. Treatment of the sample: 10-day PBMC culture with coronavirus spike peptide pools or control peptides (ViraFEST assay). Sequencing of cultured CD4+ T cell DNA used the Oncomine TCR Beta short-read assay. TCRdb independently ran MiXCR on the PCR reads; one entry per CDR3 protein. The repertoire holds over 10,000 distinct CDR3 sequences, approximately 50% seen once, with 25% to 30% in the top ten. Input material: CD4+ T cells from blood, cultured in vitro. The receptors come from a human donor who had recovered from COVID-19.

The CDR3 is CSARPVGYGYTF. As DNA, the CDR3 is TGCAGTGCTAGGCCAGTGGGCTATGGCTACACCTTC. The chain couples TRBV20-1 to TRBJ1-2; D is unclear. V dropped 3 bases and J dropped 4 bases, with 9 bases sitting between them. Germline CDR1 DFQATT, CDR2 SNEGSKA (reference sequence). There are 12 residues in the CDR3.

The chain uses TRBV19 and TRBJ2-3; maybe TRBD2 (6 bases). V gave up 3 bases and J gave up 3 bases, with 10 bases separating them. The germline V gene encodes CDR1 LNHDA and CDR2 SQIVND (reference sequence). CDR3 size: 14 residues. CDR3 nucleotide sequence: TGTGCCAGTAGTATTCCCGGGAGTACAGATACGCAGTATTTT. Translation gives CASSIPGSTDTQYF.

V and J are TRBV20-1 and TRBJ2-3; TRBD2 matches at 9 bases. The CDR3 is 16 residues long. Germline lookup yields CDR1 DFQATT and CDR2 SNEGSKA (reference sequence). V was clipped by 0 bases and J by 6 bases; unmatched bases: 10. The CDR3: CSARDWGSGGTDTQYF. Written as DNA, the CDR3 is TGCAGTGCTAGAGATTGGGGTAGCGGGGGTACGGATACGCAGTATTTT.

The chain is built from TRBV6-2 or TRBV6-3 and TRBJ2-7; D may correspond to TRBD1 or TRBD2 (5 bases each). Trimming cost V 2 bases and J 4 bases, with 9 bases left between them. The CDR3 sequence is 13 residues long. CDR1 and CDR2 from the germline V gene are MNHEY and SVGEGT. CDR3 sequence reads: CASSYPWGYEQYF. The CDR3 coding sequence is TGTGCCAGCAGTTACCCCTGGGGGTACGAGCAGTACTTC.